The entry below gives a single T cell receptor (beta chain) sequence along with its context. The read gets to within 3 residues of the CDR3 end, and the germline J gene fills in the rest. The method was immunoSEQ multiplex PCR; TCRdb's version includes in-frame clones alone and lacks a portion of them. Recorded here are 35,000 or so clones, none singletons. This record belongs to a study of T cell clonality in common variable immunodeficiency. This CDR3 comprises 15 residues. The germline V gene encodes CDR1 MRHNA and CDR2 SNTAGT. J gave up 5 bases and V 0 bases, and 0 bases lay outside the gene matches.

The chain couples TRBV6-4 to TRBJ2-1, with 11 bases fitting TRBD2. The sequence derives from a person aged 18 to 75 in good health. Sequenced input: peripheral blood mononuclear cells. The CDR3 spells CASSDSLAGDNEQFF. Partial CDR3 DNA: TGTGCCAGCAGTGACTCACTAGCGGGAGACAATGAG.